One and the same sample provided the 19 T cell receptor beta chains below, sequenced in a study of beta chain features in type 1 diabetes. Expressed TCRB transcripts were sequenced after all isolated RNA was converted to cDNA. Sequencing used immunoSEQ multiplex PCR; TCRdb keeps in-frame clones, though not all of them. The data hold approximately 340,000 clones, with about 16% observed a single time. Sequencing input: naive CD4+ T cells from blood. These receptors were obtained from a woman younger than 35 in good health.

This clone appeared once. The V call is TRBV7-2, the J call TRBJ2-7; 10 nucleotides line up with TRBD1. CDR3 size: 15 residues. V lost 2 bases, J lost 1 base, and 2 bases stayed unmatched. CDR1 and CDR2 (germline): SGHTA, FQGNSA. For the CDR3, the DNA is TGTGCCAGCAGCTTATCGGGACAGGGGTCCTACGAGCAGTACTTC. This codes for CASSLSGQGSYEQYF. Together with reference TRBV7-2 and TRBJ2-7, the CDR3 gives the full variable domain: GAGVSQSPSNKVTEKGKDVELRCDPISGHTALYWYRQSLGQGLEFLIYFQGNSAPDKSGLPSDRFSAERTGGSVSTLTIQRTQQEDSAVYLCASSLSGQGSYEQYFGPGTRLTVT.

This clone was detected a few times. The rearrangement uses TRBV28 and TRBJ2-7, with a tentative D call TRBD2 (5 bases). This CDR3 is built from 13 residues. Trimming removed 5 bases from V and 2 bases from J, with 10 bases in between. The germline CDR1 and CDR2 sequences are MDHEN and SYDVKM. This CDR3 is CASSPYGAYEQYF. CDR3 in DNA: TGTGCCAGCAGTCCATACGGGGCCTACGAGCAGTACTTC.

The V and J genes are TRBV29-1 and TRBJ2-7; 12 bases match TRBD1. CDR3 length equals 13 residues. The V gene end was trimmed by 7 bases and the J gene end by 4 bases; junction bases not matched to a gene: 5. Germline V CDR1 and CDR2: SQVTM, ANQGSEA. The CDR3 spells CSASGQGAYEQYF. CDR3 DNA: TGCAGCGCCTCGGGACAGGGGGCTTACGAGCAGTACTTC.

The V gene is TRBV19, the J gene TRBJ1-4; D call uncertain. This CDR3 comprises 12 residues. CDR1 is LNHDA and CDR2 is SQIVND in the germline V gene (reference sequence). V was pared by 3 bases and J by 8 bases, with 7 bases between. In nucleotides, the CDR3 is TGTGCCAGTAGTATCCGTCCCGAAAAACTGTTTTTT. Amino acids: CASSIRPEKLFF.

A few counts support this clone. The rearrangement uses TRBV9 and TRBJ2-3, with 11 bases identical to TRBD2. Germline V gene sequence: CDR1 SGDLS, CDR2 YYNGEE. Trimming at V came to 4 bases and at J to 1 base, leaving 17 bases not matched to a gene. CDR3 length: 20 residues. The CDR3 spells CASSPTSLAGGAPGTDTQYF. DNA for the CDR3: TGTGCCAGCAGCCCAACTTCTTTAGCGGGAGGGGCCCCGGGCACAGATACGCAGTATTTT.

This clone appeared a few times. The sample contains more than one DNA sequence encoding this CDR3. The V call is TRBV5-1, the J call TRBJ1-2; D unclear. The germline V and J ends were trimmed by 0 bases and 2 bases, with 5 bases remaining between them. The CDR3 sequence is 13 residues long. CDR1 SGHRS and CDR2 YFSETQ come from the germline V gene. This CDR3 is CASSLGENYGYTF. CDR3 nucleotide sequence: TGCGCCAGCAGCTTGGGAGAGAACTATGGCTACACCTTC.

There are a few counts of this clone. The genes are TRBV7-9 and TRBJ1-1, with a tentative D call TRBD1 (5 bases). This CDR3 is 14 amino acids long. V shed 1 base and J shed 5 bases, with 11 bases lying between them. Germline V gene data show CDR1 as SEHNR and CDR2 as FQNEAQ (reference sequence). The CDR3: CASSLVVGGTEAFF. In DNA, the CDR3 is TGTGCCAGCAGCTTAGTTGTCGGGGGGACTGAAGCTTTCTTT.

This clone has just a few counts. The chain recombines TRBV28 with TRBJ2-1, with D possibly matching TRBD2 (5 bases). The CDR3 has 16 residues. Germline CDR1 MDHEN, CDR2 SYDVKM. V dropped 3 bases and J dropped 0 bases, with 12 bases sitting between them. CDR3 nucleotide sequence: TGTGCCAGCAGTTTTGACTACTCCCTCTCCTACAATGAGCAGTTCTTC. Translated: CASSFDYSLSYNEQFF.

This rearrangement joins TRBV6-5 to TRBJ2-6, with D maybe TRBD1 (5 bases). Germline CDR1 reads MNHEY; CDR2 reads SVGAGI. This CDR3 is 14 amino acids long. V lost 8 bases and J lost 0, with 8 bases in between. In DNA, the CDR3 is TGTGCCAGCCTAGACAGCTCTGGGGCCAACGTCCTGACTTTC. It yields the protein CASLDSSGANVLTF.

The rearrangement links TRBV4-2 to TRBJ2-1, with unresolved D. The CDR3 consists of 12 residues. The germline gives CDR1 LGHNA, CDR2 YNFKEQ. Trimming shortened V by 4 bases and J by 11 bases, and 12 bases separated the two germline ends. Here the CDR3 DNA reads TGTGCCAGCAGCCCAACTCCCGCCAAGCAGTTCTTC. Translation gives CASSPTPAKQFF.

CDR3 sequence: CASSATGTGNEQFF. As DNA, the CDR3 is TGCGCCAGCAGTGCAACGGGGACAGGGAATGAGCAGTTCTTC. The chain recombines TRBV10-2 with TRBJ2-1; 9 bases are a match to TRBD1. V lost 4 bases and J lost 7; bases outside the gene matches: 5. CDR1 and CDR2 from the germline V gene are WSHSY and SAAADI. This CDR3 comprises 14 residues.

In DNA, the CDR3 is TGTGCCAGCAGGACCCCGACTCCCTCCTACGAGCAGTACTTC. Translated, it gives CASRTPTPSYEQYF. The chain combines TRBV6-5 with TRBJ2-7, with unresolved D. CDR3 length: 14 amino acids. CDR1 and CDR2 (germline): MNHEY, SVGAGI. With 6 bases removed from V and 0 bases from J, the gap between germline ends came to 12 bases.

This chain links TRBV19 with TRBJ1-1; 7 bases are shared with TRBD1. Germline V lookup: CDR1 LNHDA, CDR2 SQIVND (reference sequence). The CDR3 extends over 13 amino acids. V gave up 9 bases and J gave up 5 bases; unmatched junction bases: 9. DNA for the CDR3: TGTGCCAGCTTGAACAGGGGCAAAACTGAAGCTTTCTTT. Translation gives CASLNRGKTEAFF.

This clone was seen a few times. The genes are TRBV20-1 and TRBJ1-2; no reliable D call. Per the germline V gene, CDR1 is DFQATT and CDR2 is SNEGSKA (reference sequence). The V end lost 3 bases, the J end lost 4 bases, and 6 bases lay between the germline ends. This CDR3 region has 11 residues. The chain's CDR3 is CSASESYGYTF. The CDR3, as DNA: TGCAGTGCTAGTGAGTCCTATGGCTACACCTTC.

The V call is TRBV7-9, the J call TRBJ2-7, with TRBD1 identical over 12 bases. CDR1 is SEHNR, CDR2 FQNEAQ, per germline (reference sequence). This CDR3 spans 15 amino acids. After removal of 1 base from V and 5 bases from J, the junction contained 3 bases not matched to a gene. In DNA, the CDR3 is TGTGCCAGCAGCTTAGATGGGACAGGGGGCCACGAGCAGTACTTC. The encoded protein is CASSLDGTGGHEQYF.

The J gene is TRBJ1-2, the V gene TRBV19; TRBD1 might be the D (6 bases). Germline V gene data show CDR1 as LNHDA and CDR2 as SQIVND (reference sequence). The CDR3 spans 17 residues. With 3 bases removed from V and 4 bases from J, the gap between germline ends came to 21 bases. The CDR3 DNA reads as TGTGCCAGTAGTATTCCCCTAGTCCCCGGGACAAGCTATGGCTACACCTTC. Protein sequence: CASSIPLVPGTSYGYTF.

This chain uses TRBV4-1 with TRBJ1-2, with a possible D match to TRBD1 (5 bases). The CDR3 length is 14 residues. The germline V gene has CDR1 MGHRA and CDR2 YSYEKL. Between the trimmed V and J ends, which lost 1 base and 2 bases, there was a span of 8 bases. CDR3 sequence: CASSQGTRNYGYTF. The CDR3 coding sequence is TGCGCCAGCAGCCAAGGGACAAGGAACTATGGCTACACCTTC.

This clone was counted a few times. CDR3 amino acids: CASSQDRRLGNIQYF. For the CDR3, the DNA is TGCGCCAGCAGCCAAGATCGGCGGCTAGGAAACATTCAGTACTTC. This sequence joins TRBV4-1 and TRBJ2-4; D gene unclear. Trimming left V 0 bases short and J 6 bases short, with 12 bases between. From germline, CDR1 is MGHRA and CDR2 YSYEKL. CDR3 size: 15 residues.

The chain uses TRBV11-2 and TRBJ2-1; 8 bases align to TRBD2. The V and J ends lost 0 bases and 4 bases, in that order; junction bases with no gene match: 5. The germline CDR1 and CDR2 sequences are SGHAT and FQNNGV. CDR3 size: 16 residues. CDR3 protein: CASSLESGRPYNEQFF. In nucleotides, the CDR3 is TGTGCCAGCAGCTTAGAGAGCGGGAGACCTTACAATGAGCAGTTCTTC.